This T cell receptor (beta chain) comes out of a study of regulatory T cells in long-lasting Graves disease. TCR beta libraries were built with iRepertoire HTBI primers and Arm-PCR of CDR3 regions. TCRdb passed the multiplex PCR reads through MiXCR, listing each CDR3 protein once. The repertoire consists of about 470,000 distinct CDR3 sequences, with roughly 21% occurring once and the leading ten covering roughly 7%. Study-level results: There were preferences for TRBV28, TRBJ1-2 and TRBJ2-5 in persistent disease. Samples came from peripheral blood alone, without thyroid tissue.

Germline CDR1 is LNHNV and CDR2 is YYDKDF (reference sequence). V was shortened by 0 bases and J by 10 bases, with 13 bases between the two germline ends. CDR3 length: 15 residues. In the case of this clonotype: The antigen is undetermined.

Regarding time point: persistent/refractory GD, antithyroid drugs over 5 years with positive TRAb. The TCR library was made from RNA extracted from PBMCs. This clonotype was sampled from a female donor with Graves disease. The J gene is TRBJ1-6, the V gene TRBV15, with a possible D match to TRBD1 (5 bases). The sequences come from peripheral blood mononuclear cells (PBMCs), collected when the disease was refractory, from a patient treated with antithyroid drugs. The CDR3 protein is CATSRDFAGNSPLHF. The DNA of the CDR3 is TGTGCCACCAGCAGAGATTTTGCAGGGAACTCACCCCTCCACTTT. The full variable domain, in which reference TRBV15 and TRBJ1-6 provide the parts outside the CDR3, is DAMVIQNPRYQVTQFGKPVTLSCSQTLNHNVMYWYQQKSSQAPKLLFHYYDKDFNNEADTPDNFQSRRPNTSFCFLDIRSPGLGDTAMYLCATSRDFAGNSPLHFGNGTRLTVT.